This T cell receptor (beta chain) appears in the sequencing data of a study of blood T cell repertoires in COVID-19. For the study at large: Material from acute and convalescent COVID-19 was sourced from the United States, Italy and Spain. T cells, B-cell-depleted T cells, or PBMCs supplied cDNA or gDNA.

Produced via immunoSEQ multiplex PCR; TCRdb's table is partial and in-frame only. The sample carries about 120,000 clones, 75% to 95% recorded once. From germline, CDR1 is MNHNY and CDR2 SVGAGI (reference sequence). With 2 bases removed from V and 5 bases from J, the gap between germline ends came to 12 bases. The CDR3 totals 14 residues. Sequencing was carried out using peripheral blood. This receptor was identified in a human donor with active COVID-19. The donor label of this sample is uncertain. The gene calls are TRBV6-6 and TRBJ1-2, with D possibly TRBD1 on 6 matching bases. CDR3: CASSYQDSLYGYTF. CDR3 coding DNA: TGTGCCAGCAGTTACCAGGACAGCCTTTATGGCTACACCTTC.